Listed here are 26 T cell receptor beta chains from one sample, sequenced in a study of blood T cells in healthy people across ages. Primed by a sample-barcoded 5' primer and a J-beta primer mix, a second PCR proceeded for roughly 6 to 12 cycles. Using its own MiXCR run on the 5' RACE reads, TCRdb lists one record per CDR3 protein. The data hold more than 700,000 distinct CDR3 sequences, with more than 35% observed a single time. Sequences were obtained from blood. The source of these receptors is a man older than 75 in good health.

Comment on this clonotype: A read error may explain this, as a much larger clone is one base away. The genes are TRBV7-9 and TRBJ2-4; D gene uncertain. Germline V gene sequence: CDR1 SEHNR, CDR2 FQNEAQ (reference sequence). This CDR3 has 14 amino acids. V gave up 4 bases and J gave up 8 bases, with 15 bases separating them. The DNA of the CDR3 is TGTGCCAGCAGCTCAGTGGACGACCCCGACATTCAGTACTTC. Translated: CASSSVDDPDIQYF.

V gene TRBV29-1 combines with J gene TRBJ2-6; D is undetermined. The germline CDR1 and CDR2 sequences are SQVTM and ANQGSEA. The CDR3 consists of 12 residues. CDR3 amino acids: CSCSSGANVLTF. CDR3 nucleotides: TGCTCTTGCAGCTCTGGGGCCAACGTCCTGACTTTC. Complete variable domain (other parts from reference TRBV29-1 and TRBJ2-6): SAVISQKPSRDICQRGTSLTIQCQVDSQVTMMFWYRQQPGQSLTLIATANQGSEATYESGFVIDKFPISRPNLTFSTLTVSNMSPEDSSIYLCSCSSGANVLTFGAGSRLTVL.

This clonotype showed up just a few times. The chain combines TRBV28 with TRBJ2-1; 7 bases map to TRBD2. Germline V gene data show CDR1 as MDHEN and CDR2 as SYDVKM. The CDR3 has 18 residues. J was trimmed by 0 bases and V by 2 bases; bases with no gene match: 10. CDR3 sequence (DNA): TGTGCCAGCAGTTTAGAGTATAGCGGGTCTAGCTCCTACAATGAGCAGTTCTTC. Translating gives CASSLEYSGSSSYNEQFF.

V is TRBV11-3 and J is TRBJ2-4; 8 bases are a match to TRBD2. The end of the DNA aligns better with TRBJ2-5, so the J call may be wrong. The length of the CDR3 is 17 residues. Per germline, CDR1 SGHNT and CDR2 YENEEA. The CDR3 DNA reads TGTGCCAGCAGCCAAATTTATCTAGCGGGCACCCAAGAGACCCAGTACTTC. Residues: CASSQIYLAGTQETQYF.

This chain joins TRBV7-3 and TRBJ2-1; 10 bases agree with TRBD1. The DNA matches TRBJ2-7 better at its end, which makes the J call doubtful. CDR1 and CDR2 (germline): SGHTA, FQGTGA. This CDR3 has 20 amino acids. CDR3 sequence (DNA): TGTGCCAGCAGCTTAGTCATTCTGGGACAGGGGTCTAGCTCCTACAATGAGCAGTACTTC. This sequence encodes CASSLVILGQGSSSYNEQYF.

The V gene is TRBV5-6, the J gene TRBJ2-1, with 10 bases matching TRBD2. This CDR3 spans 14 amino acids. CDR1 is SGHDT and CDR2 is YYEEEE in the germline V gene. V lost 6 bases to trimming and J lost 7 bases; unmatched junction nucleotides: 7. The CDR3 DNA follows: TGTGCCAGCATCCCCGGGACTAGCGTAAATGAGCAGTTCTTC. This encodes CASIPGTSVNEQFF.

This clonotype was seen many times. The rearrangement links TRBV7-2 to TRBJ2-7, with 7 bases identical to TRBD2. The V segment lost 0 bases and the J segment 0 bases; nucleotides outside the gene matches: 5. The CDR3 is 16 residues long. The germline V gene has CDR1 SGHTA and CDR2 FQGNSA. The CDR3 spells CASSLAQGGSSYEQYF. Written as DNA, the CDR3 is TGTGCCAGCAGCTTAGCCCAGGGAGGGTCCTCCTACGAGCAGTACTTC.

This chain joins TRBV28 and TRBJ2-2, with 9 bases matching TRBD2. The CDR3 has 11 amino acids. Germline-derived CDR1 and CDR2 are MDHEN and SYDVKM. Germline trimming cut 10 bases from V and 9 bases from J; bases unmatched to any gene: 3. The CDR3 region has the DNA TGTGCCATTAGCGGGAGTAGGGAGCTGTTTTTT. Translated: CAISGSRELFF.

The chain links TRBV29-1 to TRBJ2-3, with 8 bases identical to TRBD2. Germline CDR1 is SQVTM and CDR2 is ANQGSEA. The V and J ends lost 4 bases and 5 bases, in that order; junction bases with no gene match: 8. CDR3 length: 14 residues. CDR3 region: CSVAGGHIKDTQYF. CDR3 bases: TGCAGCGTTGCGGGAGGGCATATAAAAGATACGCAGTATTTT.

This clonotype appeared once. This may stem from a read error, because a much larger clone lies one nucleotide away. The rearrangement uses TRBV11-2 and TRBJ2-5; TRBD2 agrees at 9 bases. The V segment lost 5 bases and the J segment 4 bases; nucleotides outside the gene matches: 8. The germline V gene encodes CDR1 SGHAT and CDR2 FQNNGV. The CDR3 spans 15 residues. CDR3: CASSTAGLATETQYF. The CDR3 bases are TGTGCCAGCAGCACCGCGGGACTAGCAACAGAGACCCAGTACTTC.

This chain links TRBV29-1 with TRBJ2-3, with 9 positions matching TRBD2. CDR1 SQVTM and CDR2 ANQGSEA come from the germline V gene. J was trimmed by 3 bases and V by 6 bases; bases with no gene match: 13. The CDR3 has 16 residues. CDR3 protein: CSVDGQIAGATDTQYF. The CDR3 DNA is TGCAGCGTCGATGGACAAATAGCGGGAGCTACAGATACGCAGTATTTT.

This chain connects TRBV5-1 to TRBJ2-1, with TRBD2 matching 10 bases. CDR1 is SGHRS, CDR2 YFSETQ, per germline. CDR3 size: 14 residues. Germline trimming cut 5 bases from V and 14 bases from J; bases unmatched to any gene: 13. The CDR3 here is CASSFGLAEPSEFF. The CDR3 region has the DNA TGCGCCAGCAGTTTCGGACTAGCGGAACCCTCCGAGTTCTTC. Supplemented by reference TRBV5-1 and TRBJ2-1, the full variable domain reads KAGVTQTPRYLIKTRGQQVTLSCSPISGHRSVSWYQQTPGQGLQFLFEYFSETQRNKGNFPGRFSGRQFSNSRSEMNVSTLELGDSALYLCASSFGLAEPSEFFGPGTRLTVL.

The rearrangement joins TRBV10-3 to TRBJ2-7, with 8 bases fitting TRBD2. The J segment lost 0 bases and the V segment lost 3 bases, leaving 4 bases of the junction unmatched. The CDR3 spans 15 residues. Germline V gene data show CDR1 as ENHRY and CDR2 as SYGVKD. The CDR3 sequence is CAISDGGGISYEQYF. CDR3 nucleotide sequence: TGTGCCATCAGTGACGGCGGGGGGATCTCCTACGAGCAGTACTTC.

The V and J genes are TRBV20-1 and TRBJ2-1; 10 nucleotides agree with TRBD2. Germline V gene lookup returns CDR1 DFQATT and CDR2 SNEGSKA (reference sequence). CDR3 length: 18 amino acids. Trimming cost V 0 bases and J 4 bases; bases outside gene matches: 12. The CDR3 loop is CSARDPSGGARVYNEQFF. In DNA, the CDR3 is TGCAGTGCTAGAGATCCCAGCGGGGGGGCCCGGGTATACAATGAGCAGTTCTTC.

The chain employs TRBV4-3 and TRBJ2-1, with TRBD2 identical over 9 bases. Trimming at V came to 0 bases and at J to 8 bases, leaving 5 bases not matched to a gene. CDR3 length equals 15 residues. CDR1 and CDR2 from the germline V gene are LGHNA and YSLEER. The CDR3: CASSQERTSDHEQFF. The CDR3 coding sequence is TGCGCCAGCAGCCAAGAACGGACTAGCGACCATGAGCAGTTCTTC.

J is TRBJ2-2 and V is TRBV5-1, with TRBD1 matching 9 bases. J was trimmed by 1 base and V by 4 bases; bases with no gene match: 14. The CDR3 consists of 19 residues. Germline V gives CDR1 SGHRS, CDR2 YFSETQ. The DNA of the CDR3 is TGCGCCAGCAGCCGACTAACCGGGACAGGGTATGAGAACACCGGGGAGCTGTTTTTT. Protein: CASSRLTGTGYENTGELFF.

The rearrangement links TRBV12-3 or TRBV12-4 to TRBJ2-3; D gene ambiguous. CDR3 length: 14 residues. V dropped 3 bases and J dropped 4 bases, with 11 bases sitting between them. The CDR3 protein is CASSFRFGPDTQYF. CDR3 DNA sequence: TGTGCCAGCAGTTTCAGATTTGGGCCAGATACGCAGTATTTT.

This chain uses TRBV20-1 with TRBJ2-3; D is uncertain. This CDR3 spans 16 amino acids. V lost 5 bases to trimming and J lost 0 bases, with 18 bases between them. Germline CDR1 reads DFQATT; CDR2 reads SNEGSKA (reference sequence). CDR3 in DNA: TGCAGTGCTCCCTCCCCGGACGAGAGGAGCACAGATACGCAGTATTTT. Translating it yields CSAPSPDERSTDTQYF.

This chain connects TRBV2 to TRBJ2-6; no definite D call. V was pared by 8 bases and J by 0 bases, with 17 bases between. Germline V CDR1 and CDR2: SNHLY, FYNNEI. The CDR3 contains 17 residues. The CDR3 is CASLGRKPRSGANVLTF. Written as DNA, the CDR3 is TGTGCCAGCCTAGGACGGAAACCACGCTCTGGGGCCAACGTCCTGACTTTC.

This clonotype was counted a few times. The J gene is TRBJ1-1, the V gene TRBV10-3, with 11 bases that match TRBD1. Germline V gives CDR1 ENHRY, CDR2 SYGVKD. Germline trimming cut 5 bases from V and 5 bases from J; bases unmatched to any gene: 10. The CDR3 extends over 16 amino acids. CDR3 nucleotide sequence: TGTGCCATCAGTACGCCGGGACAGGGGGTGAGGACTGAAGCTTTCTTT. Amino acid sequence: CAISTPGQGVRTEAFF.

This clonotype was found many times. The J gene is TRBJ2-1, the V gene TRBV10-3, with TRBD2 identical over 7 bases. Germline V gene sequence: CDR1 ENHRY, CDR2 SYGVKD. The CDR3 length is 16 residues. The J segment lost 10 bases and the V segment lost 2 bases, leaving 14 bases of the junction unmatched. In DNA form, the CDR3 reads TGTGCCATCAGTGAGGTGGCGGGAGAGGAAATAGGAGAGCAGTTCTTC. This gives the protein CAISEVAGEEIGEQFF.

J is TRBJ2-1 and V is TRBV10-1, with 10 bases identical to TRBD2. V lost 2 bases, J lost 8 bases, and 9 bases stayed unmatched. This CDR3 is 16 amino acids long. Germline-derived CDR1 and CDR2 are WNHNN and SYGVQD (reference sequence). CDR3 protein: CASSELAGEEGDEQFF. CDR3 coding DNA: TGCGCCAGCAGTGAGCTAGCGGGAGAAGAAGGAGATGAGCAGTTCTTC.

In its sample, this clonotype was seen a few times. The chain combines TRBV7-2 with TRBJ2-3, with D possibly matching TRBD2 (5 bases). The CDR3 runs 15 residues. Trimming stripped 5 bases from V and 4 bases from J, with 16 bases between. Germline V CDR1 and CDR2: SGHTA, FQGNSA. CDR3 region: CASSPGLAEADTQYF. The DNA of the CDR3 is TGTGCCAGCAGCCCAGGACTCGCAGAAGCAGATACGCAGTATTTT.

This clonotype turned up a few times. The rearrangement links TRBV4-1 to TRBJ2-3; D may match TRBD1 or TRBD2 (5 bases each). The V end was cut by 0 bases, the J end by 0 bases, with 16 bases between. CDR3 length: 18 amino acids. CDR1 MGHRA and CDR2 YSYEKL come from the germline V gene. CDR3 protein: CASSQDSGRFSSTDTQYF. DNA of the CDR3: TGCGCCAGCAGCCAAGATTCAGGGAGATTTTCTAGCACAGATACGCAGTATTTT.

This clonotype was seen a handful of times. V and J are TRBV12-3 or TRBV12-4 and TRBJ1-4, with 11 bases fitting TRBD1. Trimming took 4 bases from V and 8 from J; bases not matched to a gene: 6. The CDR3 loop spans 15 amino acids. CDR3 bases: TGTGCCAGCAGTTCCAGGACAGGGGGCGGAGAAAAACTGTTTTTT. Translated: CASSSRTGGGEKLFF.

A few counts support this clonotype. The chain joins TRBV20-1 to TRBJ2-2; D not resolved. Trimming took off 3 bases at V and 4 bases at J, with 12 bases between the two ends. This CDR3 comprises 14 residues. CDR1 and CDR2 from the germline V gene are DFQATT and SNEGSKA (reference sequence). The CDR3 DNA reads TGCAGTGCTAGCTCTGGGGAAGTCACCGGGGAGCTGTTTTTT. Translating it yields CSASSGEVTGELFF.